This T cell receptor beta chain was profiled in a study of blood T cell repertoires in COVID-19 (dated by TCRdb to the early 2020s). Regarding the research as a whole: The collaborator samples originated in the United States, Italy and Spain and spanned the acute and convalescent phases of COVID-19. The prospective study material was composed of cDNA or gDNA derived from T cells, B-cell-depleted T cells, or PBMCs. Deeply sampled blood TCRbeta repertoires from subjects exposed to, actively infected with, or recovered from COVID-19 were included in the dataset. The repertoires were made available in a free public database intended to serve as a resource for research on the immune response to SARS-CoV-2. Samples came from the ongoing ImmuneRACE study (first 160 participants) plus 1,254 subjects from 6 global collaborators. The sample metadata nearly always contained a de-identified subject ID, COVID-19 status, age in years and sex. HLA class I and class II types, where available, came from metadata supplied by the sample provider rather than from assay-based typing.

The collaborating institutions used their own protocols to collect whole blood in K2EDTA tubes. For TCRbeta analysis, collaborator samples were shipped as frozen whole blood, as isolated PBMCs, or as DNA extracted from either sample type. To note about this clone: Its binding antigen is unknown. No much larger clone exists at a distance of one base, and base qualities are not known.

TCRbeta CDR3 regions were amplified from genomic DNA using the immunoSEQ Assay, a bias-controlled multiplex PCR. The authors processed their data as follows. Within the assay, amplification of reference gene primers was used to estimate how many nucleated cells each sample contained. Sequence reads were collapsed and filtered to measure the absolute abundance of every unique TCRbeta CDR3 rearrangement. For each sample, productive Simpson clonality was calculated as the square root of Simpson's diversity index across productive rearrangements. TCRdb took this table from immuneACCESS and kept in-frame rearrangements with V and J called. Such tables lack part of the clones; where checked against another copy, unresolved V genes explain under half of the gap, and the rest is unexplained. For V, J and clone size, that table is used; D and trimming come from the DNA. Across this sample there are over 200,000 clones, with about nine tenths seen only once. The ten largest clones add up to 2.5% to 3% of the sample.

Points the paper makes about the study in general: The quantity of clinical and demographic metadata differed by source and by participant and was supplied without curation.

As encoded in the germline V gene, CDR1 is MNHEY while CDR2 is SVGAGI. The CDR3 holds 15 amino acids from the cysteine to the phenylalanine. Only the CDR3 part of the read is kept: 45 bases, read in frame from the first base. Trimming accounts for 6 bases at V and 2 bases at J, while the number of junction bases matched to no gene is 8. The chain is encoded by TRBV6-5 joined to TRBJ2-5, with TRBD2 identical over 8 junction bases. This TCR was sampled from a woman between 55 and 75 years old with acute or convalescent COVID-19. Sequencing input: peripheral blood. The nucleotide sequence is TGTGCCAGCAGCGGTATAGCGGGGACTCAAGAGACCCAGTACTTC. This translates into CASSGIAGTQETQYF.